This TCR beta chain was sequenced during a study of T cells in Graves' hyperthyroidism and ophthalmopathy. Study-level findings and limits: Most clonotypes expanded in thyroid above 0.001 were likewise present in blood. A model of 13 V-J features distinguished ophthalmopathy from stable hyperthyroidism.

This clonotype was recorded many times. What it binds is not known. Amplification targeted TCR beta CDR3 regions from RNA transcripts. The TCR CDR3 was amplified in a first-round RT-PCR using the HTBI primer set. TCRdb re-derived calls from the multiplex PCR reads in MiXCR, one entry per CDR3 protein. Among hundreds of thousands of distinct CDR3 sequences listed, roughly 15% were seen once. The CDR3 is 13 residues long. Germline-derived CDR1 and CDR2 are LNHDA and SQIVND (reference sequence). V was shortened by 10 bases and J by 2 bases, with 14 bases between the two germline ends. The sequence was obtained from a man between 18 and 29 years old with Graves' ophthalmopathy. This chain links TRBV19 with TRBJ1-2; D uncertain. The source material was blood. The CDR3 here is CATGWAENYGYTF. DNA for the CDR3: TGTGCCACCGGTTGGGCGGAAAACTATGGCTACACCTTC.